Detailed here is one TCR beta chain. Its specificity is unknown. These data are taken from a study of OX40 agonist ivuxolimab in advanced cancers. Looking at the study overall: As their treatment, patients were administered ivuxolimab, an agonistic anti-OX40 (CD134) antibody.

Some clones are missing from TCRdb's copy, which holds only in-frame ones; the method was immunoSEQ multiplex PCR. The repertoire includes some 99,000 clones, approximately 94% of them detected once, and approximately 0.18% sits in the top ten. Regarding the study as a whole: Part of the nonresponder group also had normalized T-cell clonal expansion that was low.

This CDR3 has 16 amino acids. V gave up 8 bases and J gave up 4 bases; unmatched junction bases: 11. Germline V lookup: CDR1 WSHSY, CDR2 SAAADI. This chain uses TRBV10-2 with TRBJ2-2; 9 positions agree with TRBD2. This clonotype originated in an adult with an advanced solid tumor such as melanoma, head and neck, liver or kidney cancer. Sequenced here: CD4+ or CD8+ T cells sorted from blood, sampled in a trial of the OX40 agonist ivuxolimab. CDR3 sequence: CASGPFSGGITGELFF. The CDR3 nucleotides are TGCGCCAGCGGACCATTTAGCGGGGGTATCACCGGGGAGCTGTTTTTT.